The 8 T cell receptor beta chains in this list originate from one sample, sequenced in a study of PD-L1 blockade in urothelial cancer (dated by TCRdb to 2016 to 2017). The library was made by the immunoSEQ multiplex PCR assay. The source is immuneACCESS, and TCRdb retained only in-frame sequences with V and J called. Part of the clones is not carried over; for the studies checked, unresolved V genes explain less than half of this, and the remainder is unexplained. This sample gives roughly 120,000 clones in total; 75% to 90% of them show up just once. Approximately 1.7% of the sample is held by the ten biggest clonotypes. This specimen's time point label, interpreted: peripheral blood 6 weeks after treatment start. The sample consisted of PBMCs, taken around atezolizumab (anti-PD-L1) treatment. The receptors come from a man aged 55-75 years with urothelial cancer.

CDR3 residues: CASSRSPGQGGPGELFF. The CDR3 DNA follows: TGTGCCAGTAGTAGGTCGCCGGGACAGGGAGGTCCCGGGGAGCTGTTTTTT. V is TRBV19 and J is TRBJ2-2; TRBD1 matches at 9 bases. Germline V CDR1 and CDR2: LNHDA, SQIVND (reference sequence). The CDR3 is made up of 17 amino acids. V was clipped by 4 bases and J by 6 bases; unmatched bases: 12.

The rearrangement uses TRBV5-1 and TRBJ2-5; 8 nucleotides align to TRBD2. V lost 2 bases and J lost 0; bases outside the gene matches: 3. CDR1 and CDR2 (germline): SGHRS, YFSETQ. The CDR3 runs 15 residues. The CDR3 bases are TGCGCCAGCAGCTTCGGGCGGGGGGACCAAGAGACCCAGTACTTC. Protein: CASSFGRGDQETQYF.

This clone was seen a single time. The chain employs TRBV6-1 and TRBJ2-1; 9 bases match TRBD2. This CDR3 comprises 15 residues. Trimming at V came to 5 bases and at J to 7 bases, leaving 9 bases not matched to a gene. Germline V lookup: CDR1 MNHNS, CDR2 SASEGT. The CDR3 DNA is TGTGCCAGCAGTCATAGCGGGAGACTGGGGAATGAGCAGTTCTTC. Residues: CASSHSGRLGNEQFF.

This clone was counted a single time. The rearrangement uses TRBV14 and TRBJ1-2; no definite D call. Per germline, CDR1 SGHDN and CDR2 FVKESK. Trimming stripped 1 base from V and 1 base from J, with 10 bases between. The CDR3 totals 15 residues. CDR3: CASSQGTGINYGYTF. Written as DNA, the CDR3 is TGTGCCAGCAGCCAAGGGACGGGGATTAACTATGGCTACACCTTC.

The V gene is TRBV25-1, the J gene TRBJ1-2; TRBD1 matches 7 bases. Germline CDR1 reads MGHDK; CDR2 reads SYGVNS. This CDR3 spans 13 amino acids. Trimming cost V 6 bases and J 0 bases; bases outside gene matches: 1. CDR3 residues: CASSGTANYGYTF. CDR3 bases: TGTGCCAGCAGCGGGACAGCTAACTATGGCTACACCTTC.

This clone came up a few times. V usage is TRBV28 and J usage is TRBJ2-6, with D unresolved. Deletions cut 6 bases from V and 4 bases from J, with 13 bases between. Germline values: CDR1 MDHEN, CDR2 SYDVKM. The CDR3 runs to 15 residues. The CDR3 sequence: CASSRRVGGANVLTF. The CDR3 nucleotides are TGTGCCAGCAGCCGCCGGGTCGGCGGGGCCAACGTCCTGACTTTC. Supplemented by reference TRBV28 and TRBJ2-6, the full variable domain reads DVKVTQSSRYLVKRTGEKVFLECVQDMDHENMFWYRQDPGLGLRLIYFSYDVKMKEKGDIPEGYSVSREKKERFSLILESASTNQTSMYLCASSRRVGGANVLTFGAGSRLTVL.

This clone appeared a few times. The V gene is TRBV27, the J gene TRBJ1-4; D uncertain. Between the trimmed V and J ends, which lost 6 bases and 8 bases, there was a span of 13 bases. The CDR3 sequence is 13 residues long. Germline CDR1 is MNHEY and CDR2 is SMNVEV (reference sequence). The CDR3, as DNA: TGTGCCAGCAGCTACGGGGAAGGGGAAAAACTGTTTTTT. It specifies CASSYGEGEKLFF.

This clone has just one count. CDR3 in amino acids: CASRQGGYSGANVLTF. The CDR3 DNA is TGTGCCAGCCGACAGGGGGGCTACTCTGGGGCCAACGTCCTGACTTTC. The chain couples TRBV2 to TRBJ2-6; 9 bases match TRBD1. V trimming: 8 bases; J trimming: 0 bases; junction bases outside the gene matches: 5. This CDR3 contains 16 residues. Germline V gene data show CDR1 as SNHLY and CDR2 as FYNNEI.